This T cell receptor beta chain was obtained from a study of cytomegalovirus exposure and HLA in healthy donors. On the study more broadly: Some 85 million unique TCRs, all from HLA-typed donors, were included in an early release of the data.

Concerning this clone itself: Its antigen is not known.

Study results and limitations: TRBV6-2, TRBV6-3 and some other V segments were excluded as indistinguishable. A reported reduction in N-insertions relative to the 666-donor mean was seen in an Asian-associated ancestry cluster in a later analysis.

The CDR3 covers 13 residues. The germline V gene has CDR1 SQVTM and CDR2 ANQGSEA. The V and J ends lost 4 bases and 7 bases respectively, with 17 bases between them. A multiplex PCR was run with 60 Vbeta primers and 13 Jbeta primers. TCRdb keeps only in-frame clones here, not all; method: immunoSEQ multiplex PCR. The table lists about 61,000 clones, roughly 90% of them singletons. Source material: PBMCs. The clonotype comes from a man younger than 45 in good health and CMV-seropositive. V usage is TRBV29-1 and J usage is TRBJ2-7; perhaps TRBD2 as D (7 bases). The CDR3 bases are TGCAGCGTTGGGGGAGGGGGGGCCGGGGAGCAGTACTTC. As protein: CSVGGGGAGEQYF.